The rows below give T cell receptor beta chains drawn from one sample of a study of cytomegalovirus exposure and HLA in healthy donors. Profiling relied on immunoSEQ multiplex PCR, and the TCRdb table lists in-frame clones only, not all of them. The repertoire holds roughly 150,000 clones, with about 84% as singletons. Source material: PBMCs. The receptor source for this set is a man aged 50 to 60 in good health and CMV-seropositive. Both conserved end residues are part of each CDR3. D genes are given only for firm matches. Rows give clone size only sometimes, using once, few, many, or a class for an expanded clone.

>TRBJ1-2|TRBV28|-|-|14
CASSLAGPNYGYTF
TGTGCCAGCAGTTTGGCAGGGCCTAACTATGGCTACACCTTC
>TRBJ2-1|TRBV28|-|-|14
CASSFPPWSGEQFF
TGTGCCAGCAGTTTCCCCCCCTGGTCGGGTGAGCAGTTCTTC
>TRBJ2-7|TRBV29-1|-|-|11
CSVDVAYEQYF
TGCAGCGTTGACGTAGCTTACGAGCAGTACTTC
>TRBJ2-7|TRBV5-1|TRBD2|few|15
CASSDGLAGGGEQYF
TGCGCCAGCAGCGACGGACTAGCGGGGGGGGGCGAGCAGTACTTC
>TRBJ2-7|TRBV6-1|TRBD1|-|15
CASRSGTGASYEQYF
TGTGCCAGCCGGTCCGGGACAGGGGCATCCTACGAGCAGTACTTC
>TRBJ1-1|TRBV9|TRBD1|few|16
CASSPRGSMMNTEAFF
TGTGCCAGCAGCCCCAGGGGGTCCATGATGAACACTGAAGCTTTCTTT
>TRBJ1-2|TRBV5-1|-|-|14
CASSLPSLNYGYTF
TGCGCCAGCAGCTTGCCTTCCCTCAACTATGGCTACACCTTC
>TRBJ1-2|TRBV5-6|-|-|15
CASSLGQLRGYGYTF
TGTGCCAGCAGCTTGGGACAGCTGAGAGGCTATGGCTACACCTTC
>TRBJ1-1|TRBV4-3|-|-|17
CASSQDLMGHYFTEAFF
TGCGCCAGCAGCCAAGATCTGATGGGACACTATTTCACTGAAGCTTTCTTT
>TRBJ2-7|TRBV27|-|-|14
CASSPAEPGGRWYF
TGTGCCAGCAGTCCCGCCGAGCCCGGGGGGCGGTGGTACTTC
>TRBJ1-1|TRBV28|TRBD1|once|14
CASSQQGARTEAFF
TGTGCCAGCAGTCAACAGGGGGCCAGGACTGAAGCTTTCTTT
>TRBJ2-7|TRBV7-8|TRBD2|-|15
CASSLGLAGLYEQYF
TGTGCCAGCAGCTTGGGACTAGCGGGGCTTTACGAGCAGTACTTC
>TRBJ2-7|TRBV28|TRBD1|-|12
CASRRQGYEQYF
TGCGCCAGCAGACGACAGGGCTACGAGCAGTACTTC
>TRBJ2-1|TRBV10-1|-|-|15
CASSDSGGLFNEQFF
TGCGCCAGCAGTGATTCGGGGGGCCTTTTCAATGAGCAGTTCTTC
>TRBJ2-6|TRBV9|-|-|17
CASSRGTAYSGANVLTF
TGTGCCAGCAGCCGCGGGACAGCATATTCTGGGGCCAACGTCCTGACTTTC
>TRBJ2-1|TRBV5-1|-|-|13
CASSLVGSNEQFF
TGCGCCAGCAGCTTGGTAGGGAGCAATGAGCAGTTCTTC
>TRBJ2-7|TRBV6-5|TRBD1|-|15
CASSYAGTEGYEQYF
TGTGCCAGCAGTTACGCCGGGACAGAAGGCTACGAGCAGTACTTC
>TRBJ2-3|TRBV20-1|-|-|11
CSAISADTQYF
TGCAGTGCTATTAGCGCAGATACGCAGTATTTT
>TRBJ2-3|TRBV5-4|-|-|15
CASSSRRAGGDTQYF
-
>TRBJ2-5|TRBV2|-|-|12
CASAREAETQYF
TGTGCCAGCGCCCGAGAAGCAGAGACCCAGTACTTC
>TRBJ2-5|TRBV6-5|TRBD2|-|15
CASSRLRLARETQYF
TGTGCCAGCAGTCGGCTGCGACTAGCGCGAGAGACCCAGTACTTC
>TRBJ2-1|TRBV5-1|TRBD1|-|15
CASSLEGTAYNEQFF
TGCGCCAGCAGCTTGGAAGGGACAGCTTACAATGAGCAGTTCTTC
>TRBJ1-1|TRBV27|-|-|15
CASSSRPEGNTEAFF
TGTGCCAGCAGTAGCCGGCCGGAGGGGAACACTGAAGCTTTCTTT
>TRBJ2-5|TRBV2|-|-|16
CASTAPGNPYKETQYF
TGTGCCAGCACCGCGCCAGGGAACCCCTACAAAGAGACCCAGTACTTC
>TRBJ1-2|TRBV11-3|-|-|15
CASSSTGPRSYGYTF
TGTGCCAGCAGCTCAACAGGGCCGAGAAGCTATGGCTACACCTTC
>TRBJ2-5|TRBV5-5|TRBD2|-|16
CASSLGTSGGQETQYF
TGTGCCAGCAGCTTGGGGACTAGCGGGGGACAAGAGACCCAGTACTTC
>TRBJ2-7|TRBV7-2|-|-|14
CASSPRQGPNEQYF
TGTGCCAGCAGCCCCCGGCAGGGGCCCAACGAGCAGTACTTC
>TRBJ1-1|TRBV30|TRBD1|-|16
CAWSVRKDRGQTEAFF
TGTGCCTGGAGTGTACGGAAGGACAGGGGTCAAACTGAAGCTTTCTTT
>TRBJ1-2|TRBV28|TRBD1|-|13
CASRGQGWYGYTF
TGTGCCAGCAGAGGACAGGGGTGGTATGGCTACACCTTC
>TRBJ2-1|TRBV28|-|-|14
CASSWATPYNEQFF
TGTGCCAGCAGTTGGGCAACTCCCTACAATGAGCAGTTCTTC
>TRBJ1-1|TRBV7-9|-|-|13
CASSLRVGGEAFF
TGTGCCAGCAGCTTGCGCGTCGGAGGTGAAGCTTTCTTT
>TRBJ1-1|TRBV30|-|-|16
CAWSVGSRRGNTEAFF
TGTGCCTGGAGTGTAGGTTCCCGGAGGGGGAACACTGAAGCTTTCTTT
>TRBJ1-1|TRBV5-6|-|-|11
CASSFRGEAFF
TGTGCCAGCAGCTTTAGAGGCGAAGCTTTCTTT
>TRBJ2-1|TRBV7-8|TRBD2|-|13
CASSLVLAGDQFF
TGTGCCAGCAGCTTAGTACTAGCGGGGGATCAGTTCTTC
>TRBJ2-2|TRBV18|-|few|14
CASSPLGAAGELFF
TGTGCCAGCTCACCCTTGGGAGCGGCCGGGGAGCTGTTTTTT
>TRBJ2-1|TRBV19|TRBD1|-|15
CASKPQGQPYNEQFF
TGTGCCAGTAAGCCACAGGGGCAACCCTACAATGAGCAGTTCTTC
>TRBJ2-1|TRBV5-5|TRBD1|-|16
CASSLEAGTGFWEQFF
TGTGCCAGCAGCTTGGAGGCCGGGACAGGGTTTTGGGAGCAGTTCTTC
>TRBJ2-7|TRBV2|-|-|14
CASTQMGHPYEQYF
TGTGCCAGCACCCAGATGGGACACCCTTACGAGCAGTACTTC
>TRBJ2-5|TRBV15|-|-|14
CATSRVVTQETQYF
TGTGCCACCAGCAGAGTTGTAACCCAGGAGACCCAGTACTTC
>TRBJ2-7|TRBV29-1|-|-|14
CSVAPGRGSYEQYF
TGCAGCGTGGCCCCCGGTCGAGGCTCCTACGAGCAGTACTTC
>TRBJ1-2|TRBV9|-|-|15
CASSVGAGRSHGYTF
TGTGCCAGCAGCGTAGGGGCGGGCAGGTCCCATGGCTACACCTTC
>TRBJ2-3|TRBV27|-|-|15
CASSLALGGADTQYF
TGTGCCAGCAGTCTGGCCCTCGGCGGCGCAGATACGCAGTATTTT
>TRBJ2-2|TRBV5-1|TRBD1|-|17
CASSLEGQGRGTGELFF
TGCGCCAGCAGCTTGGAAGGACAGGGCCGAGGGACCGGGGAGCTGTTTTTT
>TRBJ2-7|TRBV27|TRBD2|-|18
CASSFGTSTALSSYEQYF
TGTGCCAGCAGTTTTGGGACTAGTACAGCCCTGAGCTCCTACGAGCAGTACTTC
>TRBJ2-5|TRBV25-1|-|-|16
CASSPGGRGGLETQYF
TGTGCCAGCAGTCCCGGGGGGCGCGGGGGCTTAGAGACCCAGTACTTC
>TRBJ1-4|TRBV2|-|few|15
CASGGTLATNEKLFF
TGTGCCAGCGGGGGGACCCTTGCAACTAATGAAAAACTGTTTTTT
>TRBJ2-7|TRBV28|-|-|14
CASSLTGSSYEQYF
TGTGCCAGCAGCTTAACAGGTAGCTCCTACGAGCAGTACTTC
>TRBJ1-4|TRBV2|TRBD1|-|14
CASAEDRTNEKLFF
TGTGCCAGCGCCGAGGACAGGACAAATGAAAAACTGTTTTTT
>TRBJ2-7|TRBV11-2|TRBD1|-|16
CASSLGPKGQIYEQYF
TGTGCCAGCAGCTTAGGCCCCAAGGGACAGATCTACGAGCAGTACTTC